This T cell receptor beta chain was identified in a study of molecular identifiers for immune sequencing clone quantification (dated by TCRdb to 2016 to 2019). Describing the broader study: For a replicate experiment, RNA from approximately 20,000 or 98,000 naive CD8 T cells was divided into five aliquots, and four of the five aliquots were sequenced. The study was a methods study using CD8 T cells to benchmark molecular-identifier clustering-based TCR repertoire sequencing (MIDCIRS) and TCR RNA copy counting. The full study reports these points: Highly expanded clone sizes could be underestimated if identical TCR molecules share a barcode. In CMV-specific effector cells, clones with more than 20 RNA copies accounted for over 97% of molecules, whereas in naive cells such clones accounted for under 1%. Modeling estimated 2.5 to 3 recovered TCR RNA copies per cell, compared with approximately 9.5 by digital PCR, which implies about 30% capture efficiency. Spiked-in Jurkat TCR RNA equivalent to a single cell was reported to be detectable even among some 910,000 naive CD8 T cells. When barcode sub-clustering was omitted, TCR diversity was inflated by chimeric consensus sequences, with chimeras reaching as high as 47%. Naive libraries contained spiked-in Jurkat TCR RNA (roughly ten copies' worth), which is not part of the donor repertoire.

Library method: PCR. Sequencer: Illumina HiSeq 4000. Bulk TCR libraries were made following a previously described method, with the TCR primers given in Table S5. The Qiagen AllPrep DNA/RNA kit was used to purify total RNA. Before any analysis, reads coming from multiple sequencing runs of the same library were combined into one pool. In the paper's pipeline: Reads were retained only if their TCR constant sequence matched exactly, and those retained reads were trimmed to 150 nt and grouped according to their 12-nt molecular barcodes. Within each barcode group, reads were sub-clustered at a 15% Levenshtein threshold, and quality-weighted consensus sequences were built per RNA molecule. Non-functional sequences were excluded, and lower-count sequences lying one edit away from another sequence were also excluded. On the basis of fitting two negative binomial distributions, barcode sub-clusters with fewer than 20% of the maximum read count were discarded. TCRdb trimmed the raw reads at Q25, called clones with MiXCR and kept productive beta chains. Records with the same CDR3 protein are collapsed into one entry carrying the most frequent genes and DNA. The V and J calls here are based on TCRdb, not the publication. The sample yields about 640,000 distinct CDR3 sequences; 15% to 20% were counted once. The ten largest clones add up to 0.85% of the sample.

This clonotype has at least ten counts. This receptor's antigen is unknown. No quality values exist for individual bases; no much larger clone is one base distant. Libraries of naive CD8 T cells were generated from around 20,000 to 990,000 sorted cells, with 10%, 30% or 50% of the purified RNA used. Naive CD8 T cells were FACS-sorted as CD8+CD4-CCR7+CD45RA+ on a BD FACSAria II into RLT Plus buffer. More than 8 TCR copies' worth of Jurkat RNA were spiked into roughly 19,000-1,000,000 naive CD8 T cell samples to test detection sensitivity. Enrichment of CD8 T cells was done with RosetteSep CD8+ T Cell Enrichment Cocktail plus Ficoll-Paque, and ACK red cell lysis came afterward. The germline V gene (reference sequence) supplies CDR1 MNHNY and CDR2 SVGAGI. Taken from cysteine to phenylalanine, the CDR3 has 16 residues. Of all the DNA, just the CDR3 is kept, 48 bases in frame from base 1. Germline trimming: 0 bases from V, 6 bases from J; junction bases outside gene matches: 7.

Sequencing was performed on naive CD8+ T cells from blood, with Jurkat cell RNA spiked in. The cell subset or site label of this sample denotes: FACS-sorted CD8+CD4-CCR7+CD45RA+ naive T cells. The source is a human donor in good health. Some libraries in this study had Jurkat cell RNA spiked in. Here the chain combines TRBV6-6 and TRBJ2-3; TRBD2 aligns with 9 central bases. CDR3 protein: CASSYSDSGSDDTQYF. The DNA sequence is given as TGTGCCAGCAGTTACTCGGATAGCGGGAGTGACGATACGCAGTATTTT.